Below, 27 T cell receptor beta chains from the same sample are listed, as sequenced in a study of PD-1 blockade in classical Hodgkin lymphoma. The repertoire was sequenced with immunoSEQ multiplex PCR; TCRdb's copy has only in-frame clones and lacks some. The sample has over 20,000 clones; 71% are singletons. Patients all relapsed after autologous stem cell transplantation, and there was variation in brentuximab vedotin exposure. Sequencing used peripheral blood mononuclear cells (PBMCs), obtained at baseline. These receptors all stem from a human donor with classical Hodgkin lymphoma.

The chain has TRBV27 and TRBJ2-2, with D tentatively TRBD2 (5 bases). This CDR3 is 16 amino acids long. Trimming left V 2 bases short and J 4 bases short, with 14 bases between. Germline V gives CDR1 MNHEY, CDR2 SMNVEV (reference sequence). CDR3 amino acids: CASSLLLAGATGELFF. In nucleotides, the CDR3 is TGTGCCAGCAGTTTACTGTTGGCGGGCGCCACCGGGGAGCTGTTTTTT.

The chain uses TRBV19 and TRBJ1-5, with D uncertain. The germline gives CDR1 LNHDA, CDR2 SQIVND (reference sequence). V lost 3 bases and J 7 bases, leaving 10 bases between the germline ends. This CDR3 spans 13 amino acids. The CDR3 nucleotides are TGTGCCAGTAGTATTGACGTGGGGCAGCCCCAGCATTTT. The encoded protein is CASSIDVGQPQHF.

The chain recombines TRBV6-5 with TRBJ1-2, with TRBD1 as a possible D gene (5 bases). CDR1 and CDR2 (germline): MNHEY, SVGAGI. The length of the CDR3 is 14 residues. With 2 bases removed from V and 5 bases from J, the gap between germline ends came to 12 bases. The CDR3 DNA sequence: TGTGCCAGCAGTTACGGGCAGGGCCTATATGGCTACACCTTC. Protein product: CASSYGQGLYGYTF.

V is TRBV18 and J is TRBJ2-7, with a weak D call TRBD1 (5 bases). Germline V gives CDR1 KGHSH, CDR2 LQKENI. The CDR3 is made up of 13 amino acids. The germline V and J ends were trimmed by 1 base and 6 bases, with 10 bases remaining between them. The CDR3: CASSPQTDTEQYV. The CDR3 DNA sequence: TGTGCCAGCTCACCACAGACAGACACCGAGCAGTACGTC.

CDR3 protein: CASSPQYQETQYF. CDR3 nucleotide sequence: TGTGCCAGCTCACCACAGTACCAAGAGACCCAGTACTTC. This chain links TRBV18 with TRBJ2-5; D remains ambiguous. The CDR3 extends over 13 amino acids. The germline V gene has CDR1 KGHSH and CDR2 LQKENI. Trimming cost V 1 base and J 0 bases, with 3 bases left between them.

V is TRBV19 and J is TRBJ1-3; D unclear. Trimming removed 3 bases at V and 7 bases at J, with 7 bases between. This CDR3 is built from 12 residues. Germline lookup yields CDR1 LNHDA and CDR2 SQIVND (reference sequence). The CDR3, as DNA: TGTGCCAGTAGTATTTGGGGTAACACCATATATTTT. Residues: CASSIWGNTIYF.

This chain uses TRBV19 with TRBJ2-1, with D possibly matching TRBD2 (5 bases). The CDR3 totals 15 residues. Germline V gene data show CDR1 as LNHDA and CDR2 as SQIVND (reference sequence). Trimming cost V 4 bases and J 6 bases, with 16 bases left between them. CDR3 protein: CASSRELEMVNEQFF. CDR3 in DNA: TGTGCCAGTAGTAGGGAGCTAGAGATGGTCAATGAGCAGTTCTTC.

This clone was observed once. V usage is TRBV19 and J usage is TRBJ1-2, with TRBD1 identical over 8 bases. V lost 0 bases to trimming and J lost 7 bases; unmatched junction nucleotides: 10. In germline, CDR1 is LNHDA, CDR2 SQIVND (reference sequence). This CDR3 region has 16 residues. CDR3 amino acids: CASSIDLFGQGLGYTF. In DNA, the CDR3 is TGTGCCAGTAGTATAGATCTATTTGGACAGGGCCTTGGCTACACCTTC.

The rearrangement uses TRBV5-1 and TRBJ2-3; D gene uncertain. CDR1 is SGHRS, CDR2 YFSETQ, per germline. This CDR3 is 12 amino acids long. V dropped 4 bases and J dropped 5 bases, with 8 bases sitting between them. The DNA for the CDR3 is TGCGCCAGCAGCGCTCTTGGAGATACGCAGTATTTT. Translated, it gives CASSALGDTQYF.

This clone was picked up a small number of times. The chain is built from TRBV10-3 and TRBJ2-2; D is uncertain. V lost 0 bases and J lost 0, with 8 bases in between. This CDR3 is 16 amino acids long. Germline lookup yields CDR1 ENHRY and CDR2 SYGVKD. This chain's CDR3 is CAISESRVSNTGELFF. CDR3 DNA sequence: TGTGCCATCAGTGAGTCTAGGGTATCGAACACCGGGGAGCTGTTTTTT.

CDR3 DNA sequence: TGTGCCAGCAGAGACATGGCCGCCGGGTTGGGAAACACCATATATTTT. Its translation is CASRDMAAGLGNTIYF. The chain is built from TRBV14 and TRBJ1-3; D call uncertain. This CDR3 comprises 16 residues. Trimming took 6 bases from V and 4 from J, leaving 19 bases between them. Germline V gene data show CDR1 as SGHDN and CDR2 as FVKESK.

This clone showed up just a few times. DNA of the CDR3: TGTGCCAGCAGCTTATTGTACCGGGTGAACACTGAAGCTTTCTTT. It specifies CASSLLYRVNTEAFF. The genes are TRBV5-5 and TRBJ1-1, with D unresolved. Per germline, CDR1 SGHKS and CDR2 YYEKEE (reference sequence). The CDR3 runs to 15 residues. The ends were cut back, 2 bases at V and 0 bases at J, with 11 bases in the middle.

The chain links TRBV5-1 to TRBJ2-7; the match to TRBD2 covers 9 bases. Losses at the gene ends were 0 bases for V and 2 bases for J; bases not matched to a gene: 6. The germline gives CDR1 SGHRS, CDR2 YFSETQ. The CDR3 covers 16 residues. The CDR3 loop reads CASSLGAGGLAYEQYF. DNA for the CDR3: TGCGCCAGCAGCTTGGGGGCGGGGGGGCTCGCCTACGAGCAGTACTTC.

This chain connects TRBV7-9 to TRBJ2-1; D not resolved. V was trimmed by 5 bases and J by 4 bases, leaving 6 bases between them. Germline values: CDR1 SEHNR, CDR2 FQNEAQ (reference sequence). The CDR3 is 12 amino acids. The CDR3 region is CASSQRYNEQFF. CDR3 DNA sequence: TGTGCCAGCAGCCAACGTTACAATGAGCAGTTCTTC.

The chain links TRBV19 to TRBJ1-1; D ambiguous. V was shortened by 6 bases and J by 1 base, with 9 bases between the two germline ends. CDR3 length equals 13 residues. Germline CDR1 is LNHDA and CDR2 is SQIVND (reference sequence). CDR3: CASSLTANTEAFF. The CDR3 DNA sequence: TGTGCCAGTAGCCTTACAGCGAACACTGAAGCTTTCTTT.

CDR3 amino acids: CASSPLGWGASQPQHF. The CDR3 DNA is TGTGCCAGTAGCCCGCTGGGGTGGGGGGCTAGTCAGCCCCAGCATTTT. The gene calls are TRBV19 and TRBJ1-5, with D possibly matching TRBD1 (6 bases). The germline V gene has CDR1 LNHDA and CDR2 SQIVND (reference sequence). This CDR3 has 16 amino acids. V was trimmed by 6 bases and J by 6 bases, leaving 21 bases between them.

The chain links TRBV2 to TRBJ2-2; a possible D gene is TRBD1 (7 bases). The CDR3 is 12 amino acids. Trimming removed 6 bases at V and 9 bases at J, with 11 bases between. Per germline, CDR1 SNHLY and CDR2 FYNNEI. CDR3 in DNA: TGTGCCAGCAGGGAGGGGGCATGGGAGCTGTTTTTT. This gives the protein CASREGAWELFF.

This rearrangement joins TRBV28 to TRBJ2-2; maybe TRBD2 (7 bases). The CDR3 sequence is 12 residues long. Germline CDR1 reads MDHEN; CDR2 reads SYDVKM. The V end was cut by 9 bases, the J end by 7 bases, with 12 bases between. The CDR3, as DNA: TGTGCCAGTTACGGGGGGCACGGGGAGCTGTTTTTT. It yields the protein CASYGGHGELFF.

The chain couples TRBV5-1 to TRBJ2-5; 7 positions match TRBD1. Per the germline V gene, CDR1 is SGHRS and CDR2 is YFSETQ. V shed 0 bases, J shed 5 bases, and the junction held 4 bases outside the gene matches. This CDR3 region has 14 residues. CDR3: CASSLGQGIETQYF. CDR3 DNA sequence: TGCGCCAGCAGCTTGGGACAGGGAATCGAGACCCAGTACTTC.

The genes are TRBV4-3 and TRBJ2-4, with no clear D. In germline, CDR1 is LGHNA, CDR2 YSLEER. The CDR3 runs to 15 residues. Trimming shortened V by 1 base and J by 0 bases, and 7 bases separated the two germline ends. CDR3 loop: CASSQGLLAKNIQYF. The CDR3 DNA reads as TGCGCCAGCAGCCAAGGTCTGCTAGCCAAAAACATTCAGTACTTC.

The rearrangement links TRBV6-5 to TRBJ2-5; TRBD1 is a possible D gene (5 bases). Germline CDR1 and CDR2: MNHEY and SVGAGI. Between the trimmed V and J ends, which lost 0 bases and 5 bases, there was a span of 13 bases. This CDR3 contains 15 residues. The CDR3 region is CASSYSNRPWETQYF. The CDR3 nucleotides read TGTGCCAGCAGTTACTCGAACAGGCCATGGGAGACCCAGTACTTC.

The V and J genes are TRBV6-5 and TRBJ1-1, with D uncertain. CDR1 and CDR2 from the germline V gene are MNHEY and SVGAGI. CDR3 length equals 11 residues. The V and J ends lost 3 bases and 9 bases respectively, with 8 bases between them. CDR3 in amino acids: CASSYGIQAFF. CDR3 bases: TGTGCCAGCAGTTATGGGATTCAAGCTTTCTTT.

The sample holds a few counts of this clone. The chain's CDR3 is CSVEGLAGGLQETQYF. Here the CDR3 DNA reads TGCAGCGTTGAGGGACTAGCGGGAGGTCTGCAAGAGACCCAGTACTTC. V gene TRBV29-1 combines with J gene TRBJ2-5; 15 nucleotides align to TRBD2. V lost 3 bases and J lost 2; bases outside the gene matches: 4. Germline-derived CDR1 and CDR2 are SQVTM and ANQGSEA. The CDR3 extends over 16 amino acids.

The chain links TRBV29-1 to TRBJ1-1, with a weak D call TRBD1 (6 bases). The CDR3 sequence is 14 residues long. Germline CDR1 SQVTM, CDR2 ANQGSEA. V lost 2 bases and J lost 6, with 16 bases in between. This CDR3 reads CSVEKDSSAPEAFF. The DNA for the CDR3 is TGCAGCGTTGAAAAGGACAGTTCGGCCCCTGAAGCTTTCTTT.

This clone has only one observation. The CDR3 bases are TGTGCCAGCACTTTATCCGGGACCCCGGGAATTGAAGCTTTCTTT. Amino acid sequence: CASTLSGTPGIEAFF. This rearrangement joins TRBV5-6 to TRBJ1-1; tentatively, D is TRBD1 (5 bases). Germline CDR1 and CDR2: SGHDT and YYEEEE. The CDR3 loop spans 15 amino acids. V lost 6 bases and J 7 bases, leaving 22 bases between the germline ends.

The chain employs TRBV11-2 and TRBJ2-7; 8 positions match TRBD1. CDR1 is SGHAT, CDR2 FQNNGV, per germline. The CDR3 runs 12 residues. After removal of 6 bases from V and 2 bases from J, the junction contained 0 bases not matched to a gene. CDR3 in amino acids: CASRQGAYEQYV. CDR3 nucleotide sequence: TGTGCCAGCAGACAGGGGGCCTACGAGCAGTACGTC.

The V and J genes are TRBV5-1 and TRBJ2-2; possible D gene TRBD1, 5 bases. The CDR3 length is 16 residues. V was cut by 3 bases and J by 3 bases, with 15 bases left in between. Germline CDR1 reads SGHRS; CDR2 reads YFSETQ. CDR3 sequence reads: CASSYLRQRHTGELFF. The DNA for the CDR3 is TGCGCCAGCAGCTACCTCAGACAGAGACACACCGGGGAGCTGTTTTTT.